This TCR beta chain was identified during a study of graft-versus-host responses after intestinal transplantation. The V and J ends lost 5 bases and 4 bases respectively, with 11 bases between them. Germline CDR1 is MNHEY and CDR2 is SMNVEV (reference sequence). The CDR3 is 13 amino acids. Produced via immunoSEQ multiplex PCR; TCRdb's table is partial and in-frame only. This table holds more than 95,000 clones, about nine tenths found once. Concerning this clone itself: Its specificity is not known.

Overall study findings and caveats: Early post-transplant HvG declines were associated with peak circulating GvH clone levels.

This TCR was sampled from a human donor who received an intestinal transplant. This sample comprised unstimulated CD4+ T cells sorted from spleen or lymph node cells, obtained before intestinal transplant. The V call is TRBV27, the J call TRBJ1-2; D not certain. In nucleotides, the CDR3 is TGTGCCAGCAGTATGAGCCCCTCCTATGGCTACACCTTC. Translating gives CASSMSPSYGYTF.